The clone carrying this TCR beta chain came up many times. Antigen unknown. This entry comes from a study of CD8 T cells in ankylosing spondylitis. Study-level points and caveats: Clones linked with disease were CD8+ and fairly uncommon in the peripheral blood.

In TCRdb, the 5' RACE reads were re-called with MiXCR into one record per CDR3 protein. The sample comprises roughly 280,000 distinct CDR3 sequences, roughly 20% of which are singletons, and roughly 8.3% rests with the top ten. This CDR3 is 13 amino acids long. The germline gives CDR1 MNHEY, CDR2 SVGAGI. J gave up 5 bases and V 4 bases, and 2 bases lay outside the gene matches. The chain combines TRBV6-5 with TRBJ1-5, with 7 positions matching TRBD1. Sequencing was performed on blood, either unsorted or a sorted T cell fraction (not recorded which). This receptor was obtained from a male donor with ankylosing spondylitis or in good health (not recorded which). The DNA for the CDR3 is TGTGCCAGCAGTTTTGACAGGGATCAGCCCCAGCATTTT. This sequence encodes CASSFDRDQPQHF.